The entry that follows covers one TCR beta chain sequence. This sample stems from a study of blood T cell repertoires in COVID-19. Looking at the study overall: The cDNA or gDNA used as material had been derived from T cells, B-cell-depleted T cells, or PBMCs.

The table came from immunoSEQ multiplex PCR; TCRdb's copy has only in-frame clones and leaves some out. The sample includes a few hundred thousand clones, over 80% of them seen just once. The CDR3 consists of 14 residues. Material for sequencing was peripheral blood. This clonotype originated in a middle-aged woman who had recovered from COVID-19. The chain employs TRBV21-1 and TRBJ2-7; the tabulated D call, TRBD1, remains unverified against the DNA. TRBV21-1 is recorded as a pseudogene. The CDR3 loop is CASSKGAGNYEQYF. Written as DNA, the CDR3 is TGTGCCAGCAGCAAAGGGGCAGGGAACTACGAGCAGTACTTC.